The text below deals with one T cell receptor beta chain. The target antigen is unknown. From germline, CDR1 is SGHRS and CDR2 YFSETQ. Trimming shortened V by 2 bases and J by 4 bases, and 12 bases separated the two germline ends. The length of the CDR3 is 14 residues. These data originate in a study of cytomegalovirus exposure and HLA in healthy donors. General study findings and limits: The study recorded about 160 TCR beta chains that were cytomegalovirus-associated.

The study drew the donors from its approximately 120-subject validation cohort, separate from the approximately 690-subject first cohort. Assay: immunoSEQ multiplex PCR; the TCRdb copy retains only in-frame clones and omits some. The sample has 150,000 to 200,000 clones; about 84% are singletons. This receptor was identified in a woman in her late teens or twenties in good health and CMV-seronegative. The chain joins TRBV5-1 to TRBJ1-1, with D unclear. Input material: PBMCs. CDR3 protein: CASSFRPGGTEAFF. The CDR3 DNA is TGCGCCAGCAGCTTCCGTCCGGGTGGCACTGAAGCTTTCTTT.